This T cell receptor beta chain was identified in a study of CD8+CD57+ T cells in acquired aplastic anemia. The V gene's germline CDR1 is SQVTM and CDR2 ANQGSEA. The V and J ends lost 2 bases and 5 bases respectively, with 9 bases between them. This CDR3 has 12 residues. It was genomic DNA that served as the template for profiling TCR beta VDJ and CDR3. In TCRdb, the reads were re-called with MiXCR into one record per CDR3 protein. The sample has roughly 61,000 distinct CDR3 sequences; 50% to 70% are singletons. In the case of this clonotype: The antigen is unknown.

Findings of the study overall: Patients and controls shared twenty-nine CD8+ CDR3 sequences, highly expressed in patients.

This TCR was recovered from a human donor in good health, serving as a control. Sequencing was carried out using sorted CD4+, CD8+, or CD8+CD57+ T cells (not recorded which) from PBMCs. The chain couples TRBV29-1 to TRBJ2-5, with unresolved D. This CDR3 is CSVEQLGETQYF. The DNA for the CDR3 is TGCAGCGTTGAACAGCTTGGGGAGACCCAGTACTTC.